The 23 T cell receptor beta chains below all came from one sample that was sequenced in a study of blood T cell repertoires in COVID-19. Produced via immunoSEQ multiplex PCR; TCRdb's table is partial and in-frame only. Here the sample spans 380,000 or so clones, about 90% being singletons. Sequencing was done on a sample of peripheral blood. Every receptor here comes from a man in his forties with acute or convalescent COVID-19.

This clone was found a few times. The chain uses TRBV15 and TRBJ2-5; 13 bases are a match to TRBD2. The CDR3 extends over 17 amino acids. The V gene end was trimmed by 2 bases and the J gene end by 4 bases; junction bases not matched to a gene: 7. From germline, CDR1 is LNHNV and CDR2 YYDKDF (reference sequence). In nucleotides, the CDR3 is TGTGCCACCAGCAGATCAGGACTAGCGGGAGCTATAGAGACCCAGTACTTC. Protein product: CATSRSGLAGAIETQYF.

The count of this clone is one. V usage is TRBV5-8 and J usage is TRBJ1-2, with D maybe TRBD1 (6 bases). The CDR3 has 15 amino acids. V was trimmed by 7 bases and J by 1 base, leaving 17 bases between them. Germline CDR1 reads SGHTS; CDR2 reads YDEGEE. The CDR3 is CASGTPRDNNYGYTF. DNA for the CDR3: TGTGCCAGCGGCACCCCCCGGGACAATAACTATGGCTACACCTTC.

The J gene is TRBJ1-2, the V gene TRBV5-1; TRBD1 matches 10 bases. The V gene's germline CDR1 is SGHRS and CDR2 YFSETQ. CDR3 size: 18 residues. V lost 3 bases, J lost 3 bases, and 14 bases stayed unmatched. CDR3 bases: TGCGCCAGCAGCTCAAAGGGACAGGGGAGAGATTTGGACTATGGCTACACCTTC. The encoded protein is CASSSKGQGRDLDYGYTF.

This clone appeared a single time. The chain combines TRBV28 with TRBJ2-7; 7 nucleotides line up with TRBD1. The CDR3 runs 14 residues. Germline V lookup: CDR1 MDHEN, CDR2 SYDVKM. J gave up 2 bases and V 7 bases, and 8 bases lay outside the gene matches. In DNA form, the CDR3 reads TGTGCCAGCACTATGGGACAGAGGACCTACGAGCAGTACTTC. Its translation: CASTMGQRTYEQYF.

J is TRBJ2-5 and V is TRBV28; TRBD2 might be the D (5 bases). The CDR3 runs to 14 residues. The germline CDR1 and CDR2 sequences are MDHEN and SYDVKM. With 2 bases removed from V and 1 base from J, the gap between germline ends came to 8 bases. CDR3 protein: CASSLVRVQETQYF. The CDR3 nucleotides are TGTGCCAGCAGTTTAGTGAGGGTCCAAGAGACCCAGTACTTC.

This sequence joins TRBV4-3 and TRBJ1-1, with 11 bases identical to TRBD1. Germline V gene lookup returns CDR1 LGHNA and CDR2 YSLEER. The CDR3 spans 15 residues. Germline trimming cut 3 bases from V and 4 bases from J; bases unmatched to any gene: 4. The CDR3 reads CASSQDRGLSTEAFF. The CDR3, as DNA: TGCGCCAGCAGCCAGGACAGGGGGCTTAGCACTGAAGCTTTCTTT.

This clone occurred a few times. Additional DNA sequences in this sample encode the identical CDR3. The CDR3 loop reads CASRPTGNQPQHF. The CDR3 bases are TGTGCCAGCAGACCTACAGGGAATCAGCCCCAGCATTTT. This chain links TRBV12-3 or TRBV12-4 with TRBJ1-5, with D possibly TRBD1 on 6 matching bases. The V end lost 6 bases, the J end lost 4 bases, and 10 bases lay between the germline ends. The CDR3 has 13 residues.

The chain has TRBV11-2 and TRBJ1-1; 10 positions agree with TRBD1. The CDR3 runs to 15 residues. J was trimmed by 3 bases and V by 4 bases; bases with no gene match: 5. Germline CDR1 is SGHAT and CDR2 is FQNNGV. The CDR3 DNA is TGTGCCAGCAGCTCGGCGGGGACAGGGGACACTGAAGCTTTCTTT. Protein product: CASSSAGTGDTEAFF.

This CDR3 is CASSALAGGLTDTQYF. DNA of the CDR3: TGTGCCAGCAGCGCCTTAGCGGGAGGGCTCACAGATACGCAGTATTTT. This chain joins TRBV9 and TRBJ2-3; TRBD2 aligns across 11 bases. The V gene's germline CDR1 is SGDLS and CDR2 YYNGEE. There are 16 residues in the CDR3. Trimming removed 3 bases from V and 2 bases from J; junction bases left unmatched: 5.

The chain links TRBV7-2 to TRBJ2-4, with D perhaps TRBD2 (6 bases). Germline values: CDR1 SGHTA, CDR2 FQGNSA. The CDR3 length is 13 residues. V lost 7 bases and J lost 1, with 8 bases in between. CDR3 sequence: CASTEGAKNIQYF. As DNA, the CDR3 is TGTGCCAGCACGGAGGGGGCCAAAAACATTCAGTACTTC.

The chain is built from TRBV6-6 and TRBJ2-5, with D possibly being TRBD2 (6 bases). CDR1 is MNHNY, CDR2 SVGAGI, per germline (reference sequence). V was shortened by 2 bases and J by 5 bases, with 18 bases between the two germline ends. CDR3 length: 16 amino acids. The CDR3 DNA sequence: TGTGCCAGCAGTTACCCTATTGATGGCGGGGCGGAGACCCAGTACTTC. This translates into CASSYPIDGGAETQYF.

V gene TRBV19 combines with J gene TRBJ2-3; 13 bases fit TRBD2. The CDR3 is made up of 21 amino acids. Germline V lookup: CDR1 LNHDA, CDR2 SQIVND (reference sequence). J gave up 6 bases and V 3 bases, and 21 bases lay outside the gene matches. The CDR3 loop is CASSITGTSGVFEWGVDTQYF. The CDR3 nucleotides read TGTGCCAGTAGTATTACCGGGACTAGCGGGGTCTTTGAGTGGGGGGTGGATACGCAGTATTTT.

The chain couples TRBV3-1 (or the pseudogene TRBV3-2) to TRBJ1-5, with D unclear. The CDR3 length is 16 residues. Trimming shortened V by 3 bases and J by 0 bases, and 12 bases separated the two germline ends. From germline, CDR1 is LGHDT and CDR2 YNNKEL (reference sequence). The CDR3 loop is CASSQGPGNSNQPQHF. CDR3 DNA sequence: TGTGCCAGCAGCCAGGGCCCGGGGAATAGCAATCAGCCCCAGCATTTT.

The chain is built from TRBV12-3 or TRBV12-4 and TRBJ1-2, with 7 bases that match TRBD1. The CDR3 consists of 13 residues. V trimming: 6 bases; J trimming: 6 bases; junction bases outside the gene matches: 7. The CDR3 DNA is TGTGCCAGCAGCTTGGGACAGTCTGATGGCTACACCTTC. Translated: CASSLGQSDGYTF.

The CDR3, as DNA: TGTGCCAGCAGCTTATCGGTCCCCGGAGGGGAGAGTAATGAAAAACTGTTTTTT. Its protein is CASSLSVPGGESNEKLFF. The genes are TRBV7-9 and TRBJ1-4, with a weak D call TRBD1 (5 bases). This CDR3 spans 18 amino acids. Germline loops: CDR1 SEHNR, CDR2 FQNEAQ (reference sequence). V gave up 2 bases and J gave up 4 bases, with 20 bases separating them. The variable domain in full, with the rest retrieved from reference TRBV7-9 and TRBJ1-4, is DTGVSQNPRHKITKRGQNVTFRCDPISEHNRLYWYRQTLGQGPEFLTYFQNEAQLEKSRLLSDRFSAERPKGSFSTLEIQRTEQGDSAMYLCASSLSVPGGESNEKLFFGSGTQLSVL.

The rearrangement joins TRBV30 to TRBJ1-2, with D uncertain. Trimming left V 2 bases short and J 2 bases short, with 9 bases between. CDR1 is GTSNPN, CDR2 SVGIG, per germline (reference sequence). The CDR3 is made up of 13 amino acids. CDR3 DNA sequence: TGTGCCTGGAGTTACGGAGCAAACTATGGCTACACCTTC. Translating gives CAWSYGANYGYTF. The full variable domain, rest sourced from reference TRBV30 and TRBJ1-2, is SQTIHQWPATLVQPVGSPLSLECTVEGTSNPNLYWYRQAAGRGLQLLFYSVGIGQISSEVPQNLSASRPQDRQFILSSKKLLLSDSGFYLCAWSYGANYGYTFGSGTRLTVV.

This rearrangement joins TRBV7-9 to TRBJ2-6, with D possibly TRBD2 on 5 matching bases. Germline CDR1 SEHNR, CDR2 FQNEAQ (reference sequence). CDR3 length: 15 residues. V lost 3 bases and J 4 bases, leaving 10 bases between the germline ends. The CDR3 sequence: CASSLRVSGANVLTF. CDR3 DNA sequence: TGTGCCAGCAGCTTGCGGGTATCCGGGGCCAACGTCCTGACTTTC.

The V gene is TRBV11-2, the J gene TRBJ2-2, with 12 positions matching TRBD2. The V gene end was trimmed by 0 bases and the J gene end by 7 bases; junction bases not matched to a gene: 6. The CDR3 has 17 residues. Germline CDR1 reads SGHAT; CDR2 reads FQNNGV. The chain's CDR3 is CASSLEPSGGAHGELFF. The CDR3 DNA reads TGTGCCAGCAGCTTAGAGCCTAGCGGGGGGGCCCACGGGGAGCTGTTTTTT.

The chain couples TRBV7-2 to TRBJ2-5, with unresolved D. The germline CDR1 and CDR2 sequences are SGHTA and FQGNSA. Trimming shortened V by 3 bases and J by 5 bases, and 16 bases separated the two germline ends. The CDR3 spans 15 residues. The CDR3 nucleotides are TGTGCCAGCAGCTTTACGTCCCTCGGGTGGGAGACCCAGTACTTC. Translating gives CASSFTSLGWETQYF.

The chain couples TRBV10-3 to TRBJ1-5, with unresolved D. V was pared by 2 bases and J by 2 bases, with 19 bases between. The CDR3 extends over 18 amino acids. The V gene's germline CDR1 is ENHRY and CDR2 SYGVKD. The CDR3 reads CAISETRRSDGRNQPQHF. CDR3 DNA sequence: TGTGCCATCAGTGAGACCAGGAGGAGCGACGGACGCAATCAGCCCCAGCATTTT.

This sequence joins TRBV30 and TRBJ1-1, with 9 bases matching TRBD1. The CDR3 runs 14 residues. Per germline, CDR1 GTSNPN and CDR2 SVGIG (reference sequence). V was clipped by 3 bases and J by 5 bases; unmatched bases: 7. The CDR3 coding sequence is TGTGCCTGGAGCATCGGGACAGGGTCGACTGAAGCTTTCTTT. Encoded protein: CAWSIGTGSTEAFF.

The chain has TRBV28 and TRBJ2-5; 10 bases match TRBD1. Trimming cost V 5 bases and J 1 base; bases outside gene matches: 10. Germline CDR1 MDHEN, CDR2 SYDVKM. The CDR3 totals 17 residues. The CDR3, as DNA: TGTGCCAGCAGTGAGCCCCGGGACAGGGGCTTCCAAGAGACCCAGTACTTC. The encoded protein is CASSEPRDRGFQETQYF.

The CDR3 loop is CASSLTQASSYEQYF. CDR3 nucleotides: TGTGCCAGCAGCTTGACACAGGCTAGCTCCTACGAGCAGTACTTC. The chain recombines TRBV5-5 with TRBJ2-7; D may be TRBD1 (5 bases). Germline V lookup: CDR1 SGHKS, CDR2 YYEKEE (reference sequence). CDR3 length: 15 residues. The ends were cut back, 1 base at V and 0 bases at J, with 11 bases in the middle.